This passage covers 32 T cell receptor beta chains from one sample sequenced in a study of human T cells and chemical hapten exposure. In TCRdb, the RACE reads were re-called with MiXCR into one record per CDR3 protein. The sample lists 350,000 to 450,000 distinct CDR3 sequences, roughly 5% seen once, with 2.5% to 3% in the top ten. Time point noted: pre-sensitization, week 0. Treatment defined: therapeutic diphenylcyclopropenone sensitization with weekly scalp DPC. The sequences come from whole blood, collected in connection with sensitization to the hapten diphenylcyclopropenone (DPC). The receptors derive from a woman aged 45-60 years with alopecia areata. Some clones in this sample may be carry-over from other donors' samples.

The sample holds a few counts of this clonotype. The CDR3: CASSRDRVDTGELFF. CDR3 DNA: TGTGCCAGCAGCCGGGACAGGGTAGACACCGGGGAGCTGTTTTTT. The rearrangement uses TRBV7-2 and TRBJ2-2; 9 positions agree with TRBD1. The trim removed 5 bases at V and 3 bases at J, leaving 4 bases unmatched. The CDR3 is made up of 15 amino acids. Germline-derived CDR1 and CDR2 are SGHTA and FQGNSA.

In nucleotides, the CDR3 is TGTGCCAGCTCACCGGGACTAGCGTTGGATACGCAGTATTTT. It codes for CASSPGLALDTQYF. The chain uses TRBV18 and TRBJ2-3, with TRBD2 matching 10 bases. This CDR3 contains 14 residues. Germline CDR1 is KGHSH and CDR2 is LQKENI. The V and J ends lost 3 bases and 6 bases, in that order; junction bases with no gene match: 3.

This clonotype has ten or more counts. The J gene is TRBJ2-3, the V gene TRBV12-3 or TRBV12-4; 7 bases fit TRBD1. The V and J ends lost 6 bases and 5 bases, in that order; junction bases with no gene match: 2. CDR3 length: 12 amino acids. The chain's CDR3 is CASSWDRDTQYF. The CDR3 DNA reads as TGTGCCAGCAGCTGGGACAGAGATACGCAGTATTTT.

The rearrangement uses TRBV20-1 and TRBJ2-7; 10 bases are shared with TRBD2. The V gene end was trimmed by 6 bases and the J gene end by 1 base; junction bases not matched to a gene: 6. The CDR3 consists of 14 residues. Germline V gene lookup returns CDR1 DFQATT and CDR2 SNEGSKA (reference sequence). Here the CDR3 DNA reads TGCAGTGCATCTTCTAGCGGGAGATCCTACGAGCAGTACTTC. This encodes CSASSSGRSYEQYF.

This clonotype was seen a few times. The CDR3 region has the DNA TGTGCCACCAGTGAGGACAGGAACACCGGGGAGCTGTTTTTT. Protein product: CATSEDRNTGELFF. This chain joins TRBV24-1 and TRBJ2-2, with a possible D match to TRBD1 (6 bases). V lost 4 bases and J lost 1, with 6 bases in between. Germline loops: CDR1 KGHDR, CDR2 SFDVKD. There are 14 residues in the CDR3.

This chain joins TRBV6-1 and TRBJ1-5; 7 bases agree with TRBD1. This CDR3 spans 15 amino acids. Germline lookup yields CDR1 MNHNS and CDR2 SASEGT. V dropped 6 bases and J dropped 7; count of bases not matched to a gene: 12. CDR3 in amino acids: CASRESQGREQPQHF. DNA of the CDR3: TGTGCCAGCAGGGAATCACAGGGGAGGGAGCAGCCCCAGCATTTT.

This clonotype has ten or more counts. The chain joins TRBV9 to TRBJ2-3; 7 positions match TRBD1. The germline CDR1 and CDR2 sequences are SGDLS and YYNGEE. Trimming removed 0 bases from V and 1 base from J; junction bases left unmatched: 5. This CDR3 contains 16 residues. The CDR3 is CASSVVGQGGTDTQYF. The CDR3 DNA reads TGTGCCAGCAGCGTAGTTGGGCAGGGGGGCACAGATACGCAGTATTTT.

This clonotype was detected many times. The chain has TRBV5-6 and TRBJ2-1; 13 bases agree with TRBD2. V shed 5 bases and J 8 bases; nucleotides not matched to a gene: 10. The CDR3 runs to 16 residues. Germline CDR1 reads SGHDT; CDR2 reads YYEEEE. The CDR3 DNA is TGTGCCAGCAGATATCAGACTAGCGGGAGGTTGGATGAGCAGTTCTTC. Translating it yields CASRYQTSGRLDEQFF.

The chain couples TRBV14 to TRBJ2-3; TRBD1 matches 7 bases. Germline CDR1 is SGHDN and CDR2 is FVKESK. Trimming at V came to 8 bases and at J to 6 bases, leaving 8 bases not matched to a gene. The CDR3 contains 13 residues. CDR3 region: CASGDRAQDTQYF. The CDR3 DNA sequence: TGTGCCAGCGGAGACAGGGCACAGGATACGCAGTATTTT.

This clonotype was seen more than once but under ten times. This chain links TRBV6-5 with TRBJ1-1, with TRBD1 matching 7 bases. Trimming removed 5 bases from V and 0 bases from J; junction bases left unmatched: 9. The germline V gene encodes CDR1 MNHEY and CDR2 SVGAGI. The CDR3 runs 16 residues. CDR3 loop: CASSQTPTGLNTEAFF. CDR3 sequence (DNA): TGTGCCAGCAGTCAAACCCCGACAGGGCTGAACACTGAAGCTTTCTTT.

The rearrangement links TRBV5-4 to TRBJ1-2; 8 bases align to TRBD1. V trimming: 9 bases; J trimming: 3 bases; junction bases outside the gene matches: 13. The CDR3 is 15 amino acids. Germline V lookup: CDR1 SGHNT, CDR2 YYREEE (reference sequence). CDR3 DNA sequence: TGTGCCACCGCCCCGACAAGACAGGGGCACTATGGCTACACCTTC. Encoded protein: CATAPTRQGHYGYTF. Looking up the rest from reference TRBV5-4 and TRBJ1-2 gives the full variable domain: ETGVTQSPTHLIKTRGQQVTLRCSSQSGHNTVSWYQQALGQGPQFIFQYYREEENGRGNFPPRFSGLQFPNYSSELNVNALELDDSALYLCATAPTRQGHYGYTFGSGTRLTVV.

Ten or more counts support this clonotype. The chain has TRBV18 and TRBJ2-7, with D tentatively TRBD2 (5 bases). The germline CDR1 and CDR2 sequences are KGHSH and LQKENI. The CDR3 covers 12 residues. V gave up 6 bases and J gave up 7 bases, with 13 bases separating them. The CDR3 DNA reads TGTGCCAGCTCCCACCCCGGGGAGGAGCAGTACTTC. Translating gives CASSHPGEEQYF.

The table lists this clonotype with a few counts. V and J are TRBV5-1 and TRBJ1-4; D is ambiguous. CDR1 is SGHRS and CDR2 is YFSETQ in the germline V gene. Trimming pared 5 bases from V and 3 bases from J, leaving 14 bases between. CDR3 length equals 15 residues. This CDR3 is CASRFALSSNEKLFF. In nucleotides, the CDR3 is TGCGCCAGCAGGTTCGCTCTATCCTCTAATGAAAAACTGTTTTTT.

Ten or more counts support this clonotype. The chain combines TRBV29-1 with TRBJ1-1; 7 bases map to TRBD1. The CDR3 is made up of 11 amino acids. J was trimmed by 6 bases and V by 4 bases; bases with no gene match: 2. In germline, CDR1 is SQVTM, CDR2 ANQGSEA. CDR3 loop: CSVGQGAEAFF. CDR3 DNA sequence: TGCAGCGTTGGGCAGGGGGCTGAAGCTTTCTTT.

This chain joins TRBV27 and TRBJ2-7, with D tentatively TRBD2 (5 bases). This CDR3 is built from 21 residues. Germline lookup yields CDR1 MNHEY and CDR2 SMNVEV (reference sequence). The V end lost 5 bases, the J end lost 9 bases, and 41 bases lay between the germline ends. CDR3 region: CASSPYPVQKTLARLYERQYF. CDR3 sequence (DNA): TGTGCCAGCAGTCCGTACCCCGTCCAGAAGACGTTAGCGAGACTCTACGAGCGGCAGTACTTC.

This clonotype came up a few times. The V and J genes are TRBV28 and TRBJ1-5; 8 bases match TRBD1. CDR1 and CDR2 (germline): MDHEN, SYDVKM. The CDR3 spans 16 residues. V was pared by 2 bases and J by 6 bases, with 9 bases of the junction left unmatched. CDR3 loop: CASSLPTGEFSQPQHF. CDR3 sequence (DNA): TGTGCCAGCAGTTTACCGACAGGGGAATTTAGTCAGCCCCAGCATTTT.

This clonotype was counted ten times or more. The CDR3: CASITTSGNAETQYF. The CDR3 DNA is TGTGCCAGCATTACGACTAGCGGGAACGCCGAGACCCAGTACTTC. The chain links TRBV28 to TRBJ2-5, with 11 bases identical to TRBD2. This CDR3 spans 15 amino acids. Germline V gene data show CDR1 as MDHEN and CDR2 as SYDVKM. V shed 7 bases, J shed 5 bases, and the junction held 9 bases outside the gene matches.

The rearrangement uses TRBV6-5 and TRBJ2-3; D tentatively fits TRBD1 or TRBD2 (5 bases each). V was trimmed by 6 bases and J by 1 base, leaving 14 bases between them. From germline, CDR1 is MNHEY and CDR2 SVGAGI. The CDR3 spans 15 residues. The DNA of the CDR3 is TGTGCCAGCAGACGGGGCACATCAGGCACAGATACGCAGTATTTT. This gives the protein CASRRGTSGTDTQYF.

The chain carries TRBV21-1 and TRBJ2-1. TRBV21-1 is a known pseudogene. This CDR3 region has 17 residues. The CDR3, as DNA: TGTGCCAGCAGCAACCGATTCCCCAACAATGTAGCCAATGAGCAGTTCTTC. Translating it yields CASSNRFPNNVANEQFF.

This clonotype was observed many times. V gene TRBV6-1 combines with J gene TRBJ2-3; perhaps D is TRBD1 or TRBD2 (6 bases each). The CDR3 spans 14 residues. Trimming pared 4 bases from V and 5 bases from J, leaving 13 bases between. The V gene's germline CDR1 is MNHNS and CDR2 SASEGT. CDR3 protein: CASSGGDNIDTQYF. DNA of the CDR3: TGTGCCAGCAGTGGGGGGGACAATATAGATACGCAGTATTTT.

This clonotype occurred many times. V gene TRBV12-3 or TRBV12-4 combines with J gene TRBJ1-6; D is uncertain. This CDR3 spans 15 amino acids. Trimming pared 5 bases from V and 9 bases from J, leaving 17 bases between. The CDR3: CASSPGPQRGSPLHF. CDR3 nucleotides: TGTGCCAGCAGTCCCGGGCCCCAAAGAGGTTCACCCCTCCACTTT.

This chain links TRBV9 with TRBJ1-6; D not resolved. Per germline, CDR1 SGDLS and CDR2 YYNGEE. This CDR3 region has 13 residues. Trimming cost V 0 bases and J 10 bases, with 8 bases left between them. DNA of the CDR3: TGTGCCAGCAGCGTAGGACCGTACTCACCCCTCCACTTT. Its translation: CASSVGPYSPLHF.

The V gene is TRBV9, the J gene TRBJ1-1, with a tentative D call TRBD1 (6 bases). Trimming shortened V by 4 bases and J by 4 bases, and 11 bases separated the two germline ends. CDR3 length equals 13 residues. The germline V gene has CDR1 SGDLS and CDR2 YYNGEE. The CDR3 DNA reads TGTGCCAGCAGCTACAGGGCTAGCACTGAAGCTTTCTTT. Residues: CASSYRASTEAFF.

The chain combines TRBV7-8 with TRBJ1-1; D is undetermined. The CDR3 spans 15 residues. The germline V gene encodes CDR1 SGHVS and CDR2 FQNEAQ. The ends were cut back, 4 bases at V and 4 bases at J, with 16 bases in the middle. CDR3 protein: CASSYPEGYSTEAFF. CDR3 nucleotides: TGTGCCAGCAGCTACCCGGAAGGGTATAGCACTGAAGCTTTCTTT.

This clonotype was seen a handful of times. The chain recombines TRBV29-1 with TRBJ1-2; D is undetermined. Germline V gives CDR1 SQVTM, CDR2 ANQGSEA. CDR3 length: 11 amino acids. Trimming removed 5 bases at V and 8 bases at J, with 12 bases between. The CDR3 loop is CSVSRTGGYTF. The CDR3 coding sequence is TGCAGCGTTTCCCGGACGGGCGGCTACACCTTC.

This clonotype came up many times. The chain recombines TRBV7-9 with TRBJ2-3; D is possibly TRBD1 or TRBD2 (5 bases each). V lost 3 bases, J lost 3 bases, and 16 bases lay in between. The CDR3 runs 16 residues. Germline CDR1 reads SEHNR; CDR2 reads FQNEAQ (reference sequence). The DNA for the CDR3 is TGTGCCAGCAGCTTTTTCGGGGCAGGGTTAACAGATACGCAGTATTTT. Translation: CASSFFGAGLTDTQYF. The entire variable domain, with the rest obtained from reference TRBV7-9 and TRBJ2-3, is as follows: DTGVSQNPRHKITKRGQNVTFRCDPISEHNRLYWYRQTLGQGPEFLTYFQNEAQLEKSRLLSDRFSAERPKGSFSTLEIQRTEQGDSAMYLCASSFFGAGLTDTQYFGPGTRLTVL.

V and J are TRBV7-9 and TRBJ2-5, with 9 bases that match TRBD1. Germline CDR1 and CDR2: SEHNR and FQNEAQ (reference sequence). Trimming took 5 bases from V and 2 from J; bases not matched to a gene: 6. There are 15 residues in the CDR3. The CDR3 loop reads CASSVGTGWQETQYF. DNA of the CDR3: TGTGCCAGCAGCGTCGGGACAGGGTGGCAAGAGACCCAGTACTTC.

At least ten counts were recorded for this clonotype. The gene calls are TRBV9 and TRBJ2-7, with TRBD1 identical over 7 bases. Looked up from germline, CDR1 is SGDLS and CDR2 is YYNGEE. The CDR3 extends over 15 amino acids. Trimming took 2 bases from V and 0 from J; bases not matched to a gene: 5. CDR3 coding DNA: TGTGCCAGCAGCGTGGGGACAGCCGGCTCCTACGAGCAGTACTTC. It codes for CASSVGTAGSYEQYF.

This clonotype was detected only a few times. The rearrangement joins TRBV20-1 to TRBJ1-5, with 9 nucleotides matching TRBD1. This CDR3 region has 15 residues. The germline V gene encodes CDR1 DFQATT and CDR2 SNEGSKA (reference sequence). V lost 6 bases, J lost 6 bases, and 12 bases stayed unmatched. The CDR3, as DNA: TGCAGTGCCCACCGGACAGGGGAGTTTGGTCAGCCCCAGCATTTT. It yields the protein CSAHRTGEFGQPQHF.

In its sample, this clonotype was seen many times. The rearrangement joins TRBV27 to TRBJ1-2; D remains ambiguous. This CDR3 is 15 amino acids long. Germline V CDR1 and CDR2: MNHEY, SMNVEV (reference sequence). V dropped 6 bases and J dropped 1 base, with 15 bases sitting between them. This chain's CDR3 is CASSSSSAVNYGYTF. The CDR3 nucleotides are TGTGCCAGCAGCTCCAGTTCAGCGGTTAACTATGGCTACACCTTC.

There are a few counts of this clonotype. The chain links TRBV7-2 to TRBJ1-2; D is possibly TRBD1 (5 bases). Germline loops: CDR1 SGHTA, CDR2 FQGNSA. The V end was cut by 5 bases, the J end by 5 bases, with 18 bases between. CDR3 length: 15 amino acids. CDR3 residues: CASSSSWDPRYGYTF. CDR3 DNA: TGTGCCAGCAGCAGCTCGTGGGACCCGCGATATGGCTACACCTTC.

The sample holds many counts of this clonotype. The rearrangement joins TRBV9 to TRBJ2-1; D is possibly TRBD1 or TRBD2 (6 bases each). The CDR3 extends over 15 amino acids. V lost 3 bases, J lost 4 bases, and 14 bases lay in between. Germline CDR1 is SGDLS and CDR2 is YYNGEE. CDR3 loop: CASSGPKGGYNEQFF. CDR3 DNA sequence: TGTGCCAGCAGCGGACCCAAGGGGGGTTACAATGAGCAGTTCTTC. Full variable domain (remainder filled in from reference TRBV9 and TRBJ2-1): DSGVTQTPKHLITATGQRVTLRCSPRSGDLSVYWYQQSLDQGLQFLIQYYNGEERAKGNILERFSAQQFPDLHSELNLSSLELGDSALYFCASSGPKGGYNEQFFGPGTRLTVL.